This TCR beta chain was sequenced in a study of vaccination and CD4 T cells after COVID-19 (dated by TCRdb to between 2021 and 2024). At the level of the whole study: Convalescent patients had a positive SARS-CoV-2 result on nasal swab PCR, and of these patients, several had mild disease and one had severe disease. Six males and four females were included in the convalescent cohort, with two Hispanic individuals, seven Caucasians, two Asians and one multiracial person represented. Two doses of either the Pfizer-BioNTech BNT162b2 vaccine (n=8) or the Moderna mRNA-1273 vaccine (n=2) were administered to participants. Post-COVID blood samples were collected from convalescent patients a median of roughly 100 days after diagnosis, with a range of roughly 30 to 170 days. Post-vaccine blood samples were taken a median of around 68 days after the second vaccine dose, with a range of 14 to 241 days. Culture stimuli were overlapping spike peptide pools from SARS-CoV-2 and from the common cold coronaviruses HCoV-NL63, HCoV-OC43 and HCoV-229E. Control cultures received a CEFX viral epitope pool as the positive control, an HIV-1 Nef peptide pool as the negative control, or no peptide. The spike-specific CD4+ TCR repertoire was compared before and after mRNA vaccination in under 11 COVID-19 convalescent patients and a few infection-naive healthy vaccine recipients. On the study overall, not on this receptor specifically: The study included relatively few convalescent patients and did not analyze early timepoints after natural infection. Nearly all vaccine-specific clones in convalescent patients (304 of 307) were mono-reactive for SARS-CoV-2 spike rather than cross-reactive with common cold coronaviruses. In convalescent patients, a median around 83% of post-vaccine SARS-CoV-2-reactive clones were detected only after vaccination, and vaccine-specific priming was suggested by this finding. The median count of SARS-CoV-2-reactive clonotypes went up from under 25 after infection to 30 to 40 after vaccination, although the change was not significant.

The protocol used for the library was PCR. TCR sequencing of DNA from cultured CD4+ T cells used the Oncomine TCR Beta short-read assay at the Johns Hopkins FTIC core. The QIAamp micro DNA kit was used to extract genomic DNA from the cultured CD4+ T cells. Oncomine TCR Beta libraries from cultured CD4+ T cells were pooled using unique dual indexes and sequenced on an Illumina iSeq 100. The authors' analysis ran thus. Non-productive sequences were filtered out, and CDR3s that did not start with C, did not end with F or W, or were shorter than 7 amino acids were discarded. Antigen-specific clonotypes were identified with the MANAFEST web application by comparing peptide-stimulated wells with reference and other culture wells. For a clone to be called positive, the clone needed an FDR below 0.05, an odds ratio above 5, and a productive frequency above 0.1% in at least two of three replicate wells. A clonotype counted as cross-reactive if it showed significant expansion both in the SARS-CoV-2 spike wells and in at least one common cold coronavirus spike condition. Levenshtein distances (stringdist) and unrooted phylogenetic trees (ape) in R version 3.6.1 were used to assess CDR3 homology. TCRdb ran its own pipeline on the public reads, namely fastp trimming at Q25 and MiXCR clone calling, and kept in-frame beta chains. A single entry per CDR3 protein holds the most common genes and DNA from its merged rows. TCRdb, not the authors, supplied the V and J calls. The sample table records around 10,000 distinct CDR3 sequences; 56% of these occur just once. The ten largest account for about 20% of the sample.

V is reduced by 5 bases and J by 4 bases, leaving a spacing of 12 bases between them. CDR1 MNHNS and CDR2 SASEGT were looked up in the germline V gene. The CDR3 covers 14 residues, taking in both the cysteine and the phenylalanine. Just CDR3 DNA is preserved here, 42 bases in frame from base 1. This clonotype occurred a few times. Its antigen is currently not known. No per-base quality is available; no much larger clone lies one base away. Explained via the paper, the treatment or condition label denotes: roughly 11-day PBMC culture with coronavirus spike peptide pools or control peptides (ViraFEST assay). The study used the ViraFEST assay, which expanded antigen-specific T cells with peptide pools and then identified expanded clonotypes by TCR sequencing. The convalescent patients' positive SARS-CoV-2 PCR tests were from March to December 2020, which was before the Alpha, Beta and Delta variants emerged in the United States. Each well held roughly 2 million PBMCs cultured in IMDM containing about 5% human AB serum and roughly 10 IU/ml IL-2, with 8.5 to 10 ug/ml peptide pools added. On days 3 and 7, half of the culture medium was replaced with fresh IL-2-containing medium. After about 11 days of culture, CD4+ T cells were isolated by negative selection using the EasySep CD4+ T cell isolation kit. PBMCs were separated from whole blood using Ficoll-Paque Plus gradient centrifugation and then either used fresh or cryopreserved at -140C. In general, triplicate wells were set up for every culture condition.

The origin of this receptor is a human donor who had recovered from COVID-19. Sequencing was done on a sample of CD4+ T cells from blood, cultured in vitro. The V and J genes are TRBV6-1 and TRBJ1-5; the D gene is possibly TRBD1, with 6 bases matching. In nucleotides, the sequence is TGTGCCAGCAGTACCCGGGACACTAATCAGCCCCAGCATTTT. This yields the protein CASSTRDTNQPQHF.